A single sample gave rise to the 29 T cell receptor beta chains below, sequenced in a study of CD4 T cells in relation to SARS-CoV-2 and coronaviruses. Clones were read by immunoSEQ multiplex PCR, and TCRdb kept only the in-frame ones, dropping some. The sample comprises about 29,000 clones, over 60% of which are singletons, and 20% to 25% rests with the top ten. No cognate antigen is known for these TCRs. CD4+ T cells from unexposed donors were obtained before the COVID-19 pandemic (2011-2018). CD4+ T cells were isolated from the cells after about ten days of culture. Sequencing input: CD4+ T cells from PBMCs, cultured in vitro. The origin of the receptors is a human donor in good health.

With regard to this clone: At the DNA level, this CDR3 is encoded by other sequences in the same sample as well. The chain links TRBV3-1 (or the pseudogene TRBV3-2) to TRBJ2-4; 7 bases are shared with TRBD2. The germline V gene has CDR1 LGHDT and CDR2 YNNKEL (reference sequence). This CDR3 is built from 18 residues. V lost 1 base to trimming and J lost 0 bases; unmatched junction nucleotides: 9. CDR3: CASSQGASGGVAKNIQYF. As DNA, the CDR3 is TGTGCCAGCAGCCAAGGGGCTAGCGGAGGGGTAGCCAAAAACATTCAGTACTTC.

Here the CDR3 DNA reads TGCGCCAGCAGCTTTCGGGGGGCGGCCAAAAACATTCAGTACTTC. Its protein product is CASSFRGAAKNIQYF. The V call is TRBV5-1, the J call TRBJ2-4; D perhaps matches TRBD2 (7 bases). The CDR3 contains 15 residues. The ends were cut back, 2 bases at V and 1 base at J, with 10 bases in the middle. Per germline, CDR1 SGHRS and CDR2 YFSETQ.

V and J are TRBV12-5 and TRBJ1-1; D uncertain. Germline CDR1 reads LGHNT; CDR2 reads FRNRAP. CDR3 length equals 11 residues. The germline V and J ends were trimmed by 3 bases and 2 bases, with 1 base remaining between them. CDR3 residues: CASGFNTEAFF. The CDR3, as DNA: TGTGCTAGTGGTTTTAACACTGAAGCTTTCTTT.

The chain has TRBV3-1 (or the pseudogene TRBV3-2) and TRBJ2-2; TRBD1 aligns across 7 bases. V dropped 1 base and J dropped 5; count of bases not matched to a gene: 10. The CDR3 runs 17 residues. Germline V gene data show CDR1 as LGHDT and CDR2 as YNNKEL (reference sequence). In DNA, the CDR3 is TGTGCCAGCAGCCAAGGAAGGGGGCAGGGTAGGACCGGGGAGCTGTTTTTT. Its translation: CASSQGRGQGRTGELFF.

The CDR3 DNA sequence: TGTGCCAGCAGTGAGGTAGCGGGAAACACCATATATTTT. As protein: CASSEVAGNTIYF. This chain uses TRBV6-4 with TRBJ1-3, with D hard to call. The germline V and J ends were trimmed by 3 bases and 4 bases, with 7 bases remaining between them. CDR1 and CDR2 (germline): MRHNA, SNTAGT. CDR3 size: 13 residues.

The chain uses TRBV9 and TRBJ2-2; 7 bases line up with TRBD1. CDR3 length: 15 residues. Per germline, CDR1 SGDLS and CDR2 YYNGEE. The V gene end was trimmed by 0 bases and the J gene end by 6 bases; junction bases not matched to a gene: 5. The CDR3 region is CASSVGDRESGELFF. CDR3 coding DNA: TGTGCCAGCAGCGTAGGAGACAGGGAGTCCGGGGAGCTGTTTTTT. The whole variable domain, filled in from reference TRBV9 and TRBJ2-2, reads DSGVTQTPKHLITATGQRVTLRCSPRSGDLSVYWYQQSLDQGLQFLIQYYNGEERAKGNILERFSAQQFPDLHSELNLSSLELGDSALYFCASSVGDRESGELFFGEGSRLTVL.

The chain carries TRBV7-3 and TRBJ2-1; no definite D call. Per the germline V gene, CDR1 is SGHTA and CDR2 is FQGTGA. The CDR3 loop spans 12 amino acids. The V end lost 2 bases, the J end lost 6 bases, and 5 bases lay between the germline ends. In DNA, the CDR3 is TGTGCCAGCAGCTTATACTCCAATGAGCAGTTCTTC. As protein: CASSLYSNEQFF. Full variable domain (rest looked up from reference TRBV7-3 and TRBJ2-1): GAGVSQTPSNKVTEKGKYVELRCDPISGHTALYWYRQSLGQGPEFLIYFQGTGAADDSGLPNDRFFAVRPEGSVSTLKIQRTERGDSAVYLCASSLYSNEQFFGPGTRLTVL.

This clone was found once. This rearrangement joins TRBV30 to TRBJ1-4; maybe TRBD1 (6 bases). Trimming left V 0 bases short and J 4 bases short, with 12 bases between. The CDR3 consists of 15 residues. The germline CDR1 and CDR2 sequences are GTSNPN and SVGIG (reference sequence). For the CDR3, the DNA is TGTGCCTGGAGTGTCCTCGACAGGCTTAATGAAAAACTGTTTTTT. Translated, it gives CAWSVLDRLNEKLFF.

This clone was counted between two and nine times. The CDR3 nucleotides read TGCGCCAGCAGCTTGGTGACGACCGATTACTATGGCTACACCTTC. Amino acids: CASSLVTTDYYGYTF. The chain carries TRBV5-1 and TRBJ1-2; no definite D call. Between the trimmed V and J ends, which lost 0 bases and 3 bases, there was a span of 12 bases. The CDR3 consists of 15 residues. The germline CDR1 and CDR2 sequences are SGHRS and YFSETQ.

The chain combines TRBV5-5 with TRBJ1-4; D is uncertain. CDR3 size: 15 residues. The germline CDR1 and CDR2 sequences are SGHKS and YYEKEE (reference sequence). V lost 1 base and J 7 bases, leaving 14 bases between the germline ends. CDR3 sequence: CASSLRLLGGEKLFF. Written as DNA, the CDR3 is TGTGCCAGCAGCTTGAGATTACTGGGAGGTGAAAAACTGTTTTTT. Together with reference TRBV5-5 and TRBJ1-4, the CDR3 gives the full variable domain: DAGVTQSPTHLIKTRGQQVTLRCSPISGHKSVSWYQQVLGQGPQFIFQYYEKEERGRGNFPDRFSARQFPNYSSELNVNALLLGDSALYLCASSLRLLGGEKLFFGSGTQLSVL.

The genes are TRBV5-1 and TRBJ2-1; TRBD1 is a possible D gene (5 bases). Germline assignment: CDR1 SGHRS and CDR2 YFSETQ. V was cut by 0 bases and J by 4 bases, with 11 bases left in between. The CDR3 totals 15 residues. The CDR3 DNA follows: TGCGCCAGCAGCTTGGGGGGTAGGGGATACAATGAGCAGTTCTTC. This translates into CASSLGGRGYNEQFF. Full variable domain (outside the CDR3, taken from reference TRBV5-1 and TRBJ2-1): KAGVTQTPRYLIKTRGQQVTLSCSPISGHRSVSWYQQTPGQGLQFLFEYFSETQRNKGNFPGRFSGRQFSNSRSEMNVSTLELGDSALYLCASSLGGRGYNEQFFGPGTRLTVL.

The chain carries TRBV4-3 and TRBJ2-7; the D gene is possibly TRBD2 (6 bases). CDR3 length: 16 amino acids. V lost 0 bases, J lost 5 bases, and 17 bases lay in between. Looked up from germline, CDR1 is LGHNA and CDR2 is YSLEER. The CDR3 DNA sequence: TGCGCCAGCAGCCAAGACTGGAGGGACCCTATAAACGAGCAGTACTTC. Translation gives CASSQDWRDPINEQYF.

The J gene is TRBJ1-4, the V gene TRBV27, with D perhaps matching TRBD1 (6 bases). V was cut by 6 bases and J by 8 bases, with 19 bases left in between. The CDR3 is 15 residues long. Per the germline V gene, CDR1 is MNHEY and CDR2 is SMNVEV (reference sequence). DNA for the CDR3: TGTGCCAGCAGGACCCTCGGAGGGGGGAAAGAAAAACTGTTTTTT. Encoded protein: CASRTLGGGKEKLFF.

CDR3 coding DNA: TGTGCCAGCAGTAACAGGGCCGAGACCCAGTACTTC. This codes for CASSNRAETQYF. The chain has TRBV12-3 or TRBV12-4 and TRBJ2-5, with a possible D match to TRBD1 (6 bases). Trimming removed 5 bases from V and 5 bases from J, with 9 bases in between. CDR3 size: 12 residues.

The V and J genes are TRBV6-5 and TRBJ1-5; 8 nucleotides match TRBD1. Losses at the gene ends were 6 bases for V and 4 bases for J; bases not matched to a gene: 5. This CDR3 has 14 residues. Germline V gene lookup returns CDR1 MNHEY and CDR2 SVGAGI. CDR3 sequence: CASRDRVGNQPQHF. CDR3 sequence (DNA): TGTGCCAGCAGGGACAGGGTTGGGAATCAGCCCCAGCATTTT.

This clone was detected a few times. This rearrangement joins TRBV10-3 to TRBJ1-3; tentative D call: TRBD1 (6 bases). CDR3 size: 14 residues. Between the trimmed V and J ends, which lost 3 bases and 3 bases, there was a span of 9 bases. Germline-derived CDR1 and CDR2 are ENHRY and SYGVKD. The CDR3 DNA follows: TGTGCCATCAGTGAATACAGGGATGGAAACACCATATATTTT. This translates into CAISEYRDGNTIYF.

This chain uses TRBV7-2 with TRBJ2-3; TRBD2 might be the D (5 bases). The CDR3 runs 15 residues. V lost 5 bases and J lost 2, with 14 bases in between. Germline CDR1 is SGHTA and CDR2 is FQGNSA. The CDR3 loop reads CASSLRGLTTDTQYF. DNA of the CDR3: TGTGCCAGCAGCCTCCGAGGACTTACCACAGATACGCAGTATTTT.

The chain has TRBV7-9 and TRBJ1-2, with a possible D match to TRBD1 (6 bases). This CDR3 is 13 amino acids long. Trimming took 7 bases from V and 5 from J, leaving 14 bases between them. CDR1 is SEHNR, CDR2 FQNEAQ, per germline (reference sequence). The CDR3 spells CASTPGTGYGYTF. In DNA form, the CDR3 reads TGTGCCAGCACCCCCGGAACAGGGTATGGCTACACCTTC. The whole variable domain, remainder taken from reference TRBV7-9 and TRBJ1-2, is DTGVSQNPRHKITKRGQNVTFRCDPISEHNRLYWYRQTLGQGPEFLTYFQNEAQLEKSRLLSDRFSAERPKGSFSTLEIQRTEQGDSAMYLCASTPGTGYGYTFGSGTRLTVV.

The gene calls are TRBV7-2 and TRBJ1-3; D might be TRBD1 (6 bases). V was trimmed by 5 bases and J by 2 bases, leaving 16 bases between them. The CDR3 runs to 16 residues. The germline gives CDR1 SGHTA, CDR2 FQGNSA. The CDR3 loop reads CASSPQGSGAGNTIYF. The CDR3 region has the DNA TGTGCCAGCAGCCCGCAGGGGTCGGGGGCTGGAAACACCATATATTTT.

This sequence joins TRBV29-1 and TRBJ2-1; D ambiguous. Germline V gene sequence: CDR1 SQVTM, CDR2 ANQGSEA. Trimming stripped 6 bases from V and 4 bases from J, with 13 bases between. CDR3 size: 13 residues. The CDR3: CSVLLTSYNEQFF. CDR3 DNA sequence: TGCAGCGTCCTTCTGACTTCTTACAATGAGCAGTTCTTC.

The chain joins TRBV9 to TRBJ1-5, with 7 bases lining up with TRBD1. V gave up 0 bases and J gave up 6 bases; unmatched junction bases: 6. The CDR3 consists of 15 residues. Germline V gene data show CDR1 as SGDLS and CDR2 as YYNGEE. The CDR3, as DNA: TGTGCCAGCAGCGTAGCTGAGGGGGCGGGTCAGCCCCAGCATTTT. Translating it yields CASSVAEGAGQPQHF.

The V and J genes are TRBV7-3 and TRBJ2-1; 12 nucleotides match TRBD2. J gave up 6 bases and V 5 bases, and 11 bases lay outside the gene matches. Germline values: CDR1 SGHTA, CDR2 FQGTGA. CDR3 length: 17 amino acids. The CDR3 loop reads CASSPYPTSGGINEQFF. The DNA of the CDR3 is TGTGCCAGCAGCCCTTACCCGACTAGCGGGGGTATCAATGAGCAGTTCTTC.

The chain has TRBV7-3 and TRBJ2-5, with D hard to call. This CDR3 contains 13 residues. V lost 6 bases, J lost 6 bases, and 14 bases lay in between. CDR1 and CDR2 (germline): SGHTA, FQGTGA. CDR3 loop: CASSSPQDQTQYF. The CDR3 bases are TGTGCCAGCAGTTCACCCCAAGATCAGACCCAGTACTTC.

This clone was recorded only once. The chain couples TRBV29-1 to TRBJ2-2, with 8 bases lining up with TRBD1. Germline V gene sequence: CDR1 SQVTM, CDR2 ANQGSEA. The length of the CDR3 is 16 residues. J was trimmed by 6 bases and V by 0 bases; bases with no gene match: 9. The CDR3 DNA follows: TGCAGCGTTGAAGACGATTGGACAGGGAGCCCCGGGGAGCTGTTTTTT. The encoded protein is CSVEDDWTGSPGELFF.

The gene calls are TRBV14 and TRBJ2-2, with D uncertain. Per the germline V gene, CDR1 is SGHDN and CDR2 is FVKESK. Trimming stripped 5 bases from V and 6 bases from J, with 10 bases between. This CDR3 is built from 13 residues. CDR3 coding DNA: TGTGCCAGCAGCTTCGGCGCGGCCGGGGAGCTGTTTTTT. Residues: CASSFGAAGELFF.

The chain carries TRBV3-1 (or the pseudogene TRBV3-2) and TRBJ2-3; 8 nucleotides align to TRBD2. Per the germline V gene, CDR1 is LGHDT and CDR2 is YNNKEL (reference sequence). This CDR3 is built from 15 residues. J gave up 4 bases and V 1 base, and 4 bases lay outside the gene matches. Written as DNA, the CDR3 is TGTGCCAGCAGCCAAGCGGGAGGGGCCGCAGATACGCAGTATTTT. It codes for CASSQAGGAADTQYF.

This rearrangement joins TRBV18 to TRBJ1-5; the match to TRBD1 covers 10 bases. Unmatched junction bases numbered 1, after V lost 3 bases and J lost 2 bases. From germline, CDR1 is KGHSH and CDR2 LQKENI. This CDR3 is built from 15 residues. CDR3 coding DNA: TGTGCCAGCTCACCGGGGACAGGGGGCAATCAGCCCCAGCATTTT. This sequence encodes CASSPGTGGNQPQHF.

V gene TRBV5-6 combines with J gene TRBJ1-5; D is unclear. Trimming left V 4 bases short and J 4 bases short, with 9 bases between. This CDR3 contains 13 residues. Germline-derived CDR1 and CDR2 are SGHDT and YYEEEE. In DNA, the CDR3 is TGTGCCAGCAGCCTGAGGTCTAATCAGCCCCAGCATTTT. Amino acid sequence: CASSLRSNQPQHF.

This chain links TRBV18 with TRBJ2-7; D could derive from TRBD1 or TRBD2 (5 bases each). CDR3 length: 14 residues. Germline V gene sequence: CDR1 KGHSH, CDR2 LQKENI. V dropped 4 bases and J dropped 4 bases, with 14 bases sitting between them. CDR3: CASSRDVGQYEQYF. The CDR3 coding sequence is TGTGCCAGCTCACGGGACGTAGGACAATACGAGCAGTACTTC.